These 15 T cell receptor beta chains came from one sample sequenced in a study of read filtering for tumor transcriptome and immune sequencing. From roughly 0.4 ug of RNA, a library with molecular barcoded alpha/delta and beta/gamma adaptors was made. TCRdb ran MiXCR on the reads and lists one entry per CDR3 protein. The table lists roughly 93,000 distinct CDR3 sequences, about 22% of them singletons. The specimen was a population of CD138-negative cells sorted from bone marrow. Every receptor here comes from a donor over 35 with multiple myeloma.

With regard to this clonotype: A much larger clone is a single base away; this may be a read error. The chain links TRBV28 to TRBJ1-1; D is uncertain. Germline CDR1 and CDR2: MDHEN and SYDVKM. This CDR3 comprises 12 residues. V lost 4 bases to trimming and J lost 8 bases, with 11 bases between them. The CDR3 region is CASSSTFREAFF. The CDR3 nucleotides are TGTGCCAGCAGTTCGACATTCCGAGAAGCTTTCTTT.

This clonotype was seen many times. This chain joins TRBV12-3 or TRBV12-4 and TRBJ1-1; no firm D call. This CDR3 contains 14 residues. V lost 5 bases, J lost 1 base, and 11 bases lay in between. CDR3 in DNA: TGTGCCAGCAGTGTACAATGGGGGAACACTGAAGCTTTCTTT. It yields the protein CASSVQWGNTEAFF.

There are a few counts of this clonotype. This chain connects TRBV7-3 to TRBJ1-1; D gene ambiguous. This CDR3 contains 15 residues. With 2 bases removed from V and 0 bases from J, the gap between germline ends came to 10 bases. Germline V gene data show CDR1 as SGHTA and CDR2 as FQGTGA. CDR3 in amino acids: CASSLSPAMNTEAFF. CDR3 coding DNA: TGTGCCAGCAGCTTATCCCCCGCTATGAACACTGAAGCTTTCTTT.

This clonotype was found a few times. The chain links TRBV4-1 to TRBJ1-1; 8 positions agree with TRBD1. V shed 4 bases, J shed 3 bases, and the junction held 4 bases outside the gene matches. CDR1 is MGHRA, CDR2 YSYEKL, per germline. The CDR3 totals 14 residues. The CDR3 here is CASSRGQAYTEAFF. As DNA, the CDR3 is TGCGCCAGCAGCCGGGGACAGGCGTACACTGAAGCTTTCTTT.

This clonotype was detected ten times or more. In nucleotides, the CDR3 is TGTGCCAGCAGCTTAGATAGGGAACAGGGGCAGTTCTTC. Encoded protein: CASSLDREQGQFF. This sequence joins TRBV11-2 and TRBJ2-1, with TRBD1 as a possible D gene (6 bases). This CDR3 is 13 amino acids long. Trimming shortened V by 0 bases and J by 12 bases, and 12 bases separated the two germline ends. CDR1 and CDR2 from the germline V gene are SGHAT and FQNNGV.

This clonotype came up a few times. This chain uses TRBV6-5 with TRBJ2-5, with TRBD2 as a possible D gene (5 bases). V was pared by 6 bases and J by 3 bases, with 11 bases between. CDR3 length: 13 amino acids. Germline V gene lookup returns CDR1 MNHEY and CDR2 SVGAGI. CDR3: CASRPGLEETQYF. The CDR3 DNA follows: TGTGCCAGCAGGCCGGGGTTGGAAGAGACCCAGTACTTC.

This clonotype showed up just a few times. The chain employs TRBV15 and TRBJ1-2; TRBD1 might be the D (6 bases). Germline values: CDR1 LNHNV, CDR2 YYDKDF (reference sequence). CDR3 size: 14 residues. The V gene lost 2 bases and the J gene lost 5 bases, with 12 bases spanning the gap. CDR3 sequence reads: CATSRRTVLYGYTF. For the CDR3, the DNA is TGTGCCACCAGCAGAAGGACAGTTTTGTATGGCTACACCTTC. The entire variable domain, with the rest obtained from reference TRBV15 and TRBJ1-2, is as follows: DAMVIQNPRYQVTQFGKPVTLSCSQTLNHNVMYWYQQKSSQAPKLLFHYYDKDFNNEADTPDNFQSRRPNTSFCFLDIRSPGLGDTAMYLCATSRRTVLYGYTFGSGTRLTVV.

This clonotype was observed many times. The V and J genes are TRBV7-9 and TRBJ2-7, with a possible D match to TRBD1 (6 bases). The germline V gene encodes CDR1 SEHNR and CDR2 FQNEAQ (reference sequence). The ends were cut back, 3 bases at V and 2 bases at J, with 11 bases in the middle. The CDR3 is 14 amino acids. DNA for the CDR3: TGTGCCAGCAGCTTGGGGGCAGAGACCTACGAGCAGTACTTC. Protein product: CASSLGAETYEQYF.

This clonotype came up many times. The rearrangement uses TRBV29-1 and TRBJ2-1, with 7 bases aligning to TRBD1. In germline, CDR1 is SQVTM, CDR2 ANQGSEA. The CDR3 is 14 residues long. Trimming removed 3 bases from V and 0 bases from J; junction bases left unmatched: 2. This CDR3 is CSVDRGSSYNEQFF. The DNA of the CDR3 is TGCAGCGTTGACAGGGGGAGCTCCTACAATGAGCAGTTCTTC.

This clonotype appeared many times. The chain recombines TRBV12-3 or TRBV12-4 with TRBJ1-1; unclear D gene. This CDR3 comprises 11 residues. Trimming took 4 bases from V and 11 from J, leaving 11 bases between them. CDR3 sequence: CASSYLDEAFF. The CDR3 DNA follows: TGTGCCAGCAGTTATCTGGACGAGGCTTTCTTT.

This clonotype has ten or more counts. The chain recombines TRBV20-1 with TRBJ2-3, with D perhaps given as TRBD1 or TRBD2 (5 bases each). The V gene's germline CDR1 is DFQATT and CDR2 SNEGSKA (reference sequence). V was clipped by 6 bases and J by 2 bases, with 18 bases between them. The CDR3 runs 15 residues. CDR3: CSAFLGEKPTDTQYF. The CDR3 coding sequence is TGCAGTGCCTTCCTAGGGGAGAAACCCACAGATACGCAGTATTTT.

The table lists this clonotype with a count of one. At one end, the junction sequence differs from germline, possibly due to a read error. This chain uses TRBV5-1 with TRBJ2-1; D gene unclear. The CDR3 runs to 17 residues. The V gene's germline CDR1 is SGHRS and CDR2 YFSETQ. This chain's CDR3 is CASSFRGVSSSYSEQFF. The CDR3 DNA is TGTGCCAGCAGCTTTAGAGGAGTCAGCAGCTCCTACAGTGAGCAGTTCTTC.

For this clonotype: Possible read error: a much larger clone is one base away. This chain connects TRBV7-9 to TRBJ2-7; D is uncertain. Germline V lookup: CDR1 SEHNR, CDR2 FQNEAQ (reference sequence). The CDR3 loop spans 13 amino acids. The CDR3 region is CASSAISSYKQYF. CDR3 nucleotides: TGTGCCAGCAGCGCCATTAGCAGCTACAAGCAGTACTTC. Full variable domain (remainder filled in from reference TRBV7-9 and TRBJ2-7): DTGVSQNPRHKITKRGQNVTFRCDPISEHNRLYWYRQTLGQGPEFLTYFQNEAQLEKSRLLSDRFSAERPKGSFSTLEIQRTEQGDSAMYLCASSAISSYKQYFGPGTRLTVT.

This clonotype was observed many times. The CDR3 sequence is CASNPQWTGELFF. The CDR3 region has the DNA TGTGCCAGCAACCCCCAGTGGACCGGGGAGCTGTTTTTT. This chain uses TRBV28 with TRBJ2-2; no definite D call. Trimming pared 7 bases from V and 5 bases from J, leaving 11 bases between. CDR3 length equals 13 residues. Germline V lookup: CDR1 MDHEN, CDR2 SYDVKM.

This clonotype was seen many times. The chain joins TRBV5-1 to TRBJ2-1; TRBD1 is a possible D gene (6 bases). V gave up 6 bases and J gave up 6 bases, with 22 bases separating them. CDR3 length equals 16 residues. Per germline, CDR1 SGHRS and CDR2 YFSETQ. CDR3 DNA: TGCGCCAGCACCCAGGGGCGACAGGTTGTATCCAATGAGCAGTTCTTC. Protein product: CASTQGRQVVSNEQFF.